This is a list of T cell receptor beta chains from one sample in a study of T cell repertoires in cytomegalovirus infection. These receptors are not linked to any known antigen. TCRdb independently ran MiXCR on the reads; one entry per CDR3 protein. Of roughly 990,000 distinct CDR3 sequences listed, more than 25% are singletons. This material consisted of cultured CD8+ T cells from PBMCs, taken from culture after CMV antigen stimulation. These receptors were taken from a human donor in good health (CMV status not recorded). Some clones in this sample may be carry-over from other donors' samples. The CDR3 runs from the conserved cysteine through the conserved F or W. The D gene is left open where the match is weak. Rows give clone size only sometimes, using once, few, many, or a class for an expanded clone.

D gene,CDR3 length,J gene,V gene,clone size,CDR3 protein,CDR3 DNA
TRBD2,14,TRBJ2-1,TRBV7-2,many,CASSRGGSYNEQFF,TGTGCCAGCAGCCGGGGGGGTTCCTACAATGAGCAGTTCTTC
-,15,TRBJ2-2,TRBV28,-,CASTSFQGDTGELFF,TGTGCCAGCACCTCCTTCCAGGGCGACACCGGGGAGCTGTTTTTT
-,16,TRBJ1-5,TRBV4-1,few,CASSQDWKGGNQPQHF,TGCGCCAGCAGCCAAGATTGGAAGGGTGGCAATCAGCCCCAGCATTTT
-,15,TRBJ1-3,TRBV28,-,CASSLRGFSGNTIYF,TGTGCCAGCAGTTTGAGGGGCTTCTCTGGAAACACCATATATTTT
TRBD1,14,TRBJ1-1,TRBV19,-,CASILTGPNTEAFF,TGTGCCAGTATCTTGACAGGGCCGAACACTGAAGCTTTCTTT
-,14,TRBJ1-1,TRBV12-3/TRBV12-4,-,CASREQGKVTEAFF,TGTGCCAGCAGGGAACAGGGTAAGGTCACTGAAGCTTTCTTT
-,14,TRBJ1-1,TRBV19,few,CASSIIPQSTEAFF,TGTGCCAGTAGTATTATCCCCCAATCCACTGAAGCTTTCTTT
-,16,TRBJ2-3,TRBV5-4,-,CASSHGTQPSTDTQYF,TGTGCCAGCAGCCACGGGACACAACCTAGCACAGATACGCAGTATTTT
TRBD1,15,TRBJ1-1,TRBV5-6,few,CASSLGGSGNTEAFF,TGTGCCAGCAGCTTAGGGGGCTCGGGGAACACTGAAGCTTTCTTT
-,14,TRBJ2-7,TRBV7-6,many,CASSPETVTYEQYF,TGTGCCAGCAGCCCAGAGACAGTAACCTACGAGCAGTACTTC
TRBD1,14,TRBJ1-1,TRBV19,-,CASSRQGRNTEAFF,TGTGCCAGTAGTAGACAGGGTCGGAACACTGAAGCTTTCTTT
TRBD1,16,TRBJ2-1,TRBV7-9,-,CASSSLRQGSYNEQFF,TGTGCCAGCAGCTCACTCCGACAGGGCTCCTACAATGAGCAGTTCTTC
-,16,TRBJ1-1,TRBV20-1,-,CSARDFVSRMNTEAFF,TGCAGTGCTAGAGATTTCGTAAGTAGGATGAACACTGAAGCTTTCTTT
-,13,TRBJ2-5,TRBV6-2/TRBV6-3,-,CASSYVYQETQYF,TGTGCCAGCAGTTACGTTTACCAAGAGACCCAGTACTTC
-,14,TRBJ1-5,TRBV7-3,-,CASSTRTENQPQHF,TGTGCCAGCAGCACCCGGACCGAAAATCAGCCCCAGCATTTT
TRBD2,19,TRBJ2-1,TRBV6-2/TRBV6-3,few,CASSYPSGGTLLGGYEQFF,TGTGCCAGCAGTTACCCTAGCGGGGGGACCCTACTGGGAGGCTATGAGCAGTTCTTC
-,17,TRBJ1-6,TRBV12-3/TRBV12-4,-,CASSPGPIILWGSPLHF,TGTGCCAGCAGTCCAGGTCCCATAATTCTCTGGGGTTCACCCCTCCACTTT
-,15,TRBJ2-7,TRBV27,-,CASSSFRDNSYEQYF,TGTGCCAGCAGTTCTTTTCGGGACAATTCCTACGAGCAGTACTTC
-,13,TRBJ1-4,TRBV7-9,-,CASRDEVNEKLFF,TGTGCCAGCAGAGATGAGGTCAATGAAAAACTGTTTTTT
TRBD1,15,TRBJ1-1,TRBV10-3,few,CAISEGQQGSTEAFF,TGTGCCATCAGTGAGGGGCAACAGGGGTCCACTGAAGCTTTCTTT
-,16,TRBJ2-3,TRBV2,few,CASMLLEGLSADTQYF,TGTGCCAGCATGCTATTAGAGGGGCTGTCGGCAGATACGCAGTATTTT
-,12,TRBJ1-1,TRBV10-2,few,CASRGGRGEAFF,TGCGCCAGCAGGGGGGGACGGGGTGAAGCTTTCTTT
-,16,TRBJ1-4,TRBV4-1,-,CASSQEAGFLNEKLFF,TGCGCCAGCAGCCAAGAGGCAGGTTTTCTTAATGAAAAACTGTTTTTT
-,14,TRBJ1-5,TRBV15,-,CATSRTRSNQPQHF,TGTGCCACCAGCAGAACCAGGAGCAATCAGCCCCAGCATTTT
-,13,TRBJ2-5,TRBV7-9,few,CASSQQGRETQYF,TGTGCCAGCAGCCAACAGGGTAGGGAGACCCAGTACTTC
TRBD1,13,TRBJ2-7,TRBV5-6,-,CASSGTGPHEQYF,TGTGCCAGCAGCGGGACAGGCCCCCACGAGCAGTACTTC